The next 15 T cell receptor beta chains were all read from a single sample in a study of identical twins (dated by TCRdb to 2015 to 2016). Library method: 5' RACE. Reads for this sample came from an Illumina HiSeq 2000. TCRdb reran the public reads through fastp at Q25 and MiXCR, keeping productive beta chains. Rows are unified per CDR3 protein, each entry keeping the most common DNA and genes. For this sample there are some 900,000 distinct CDR3 sequences; roughly an eighth appear just once. Of the sample, around 1.6% falls within the top ten clones. These data were also filed under a second study, of yellow fever vaccine responses in identical twins.

The sample taken for sequencing was PBMCs. The receptors stem from a woman between 18 and 30 years old in good health.

This clonotype was found a few times. This sequence joins TRBV18 and TRBJ2-2; D uncertain. Germline-derived CDR1 and CDR2 are KGHSH and LQKENI. This CDR3 has 15 amino acids. Trimming removed 3 bases at V and 1 base at J, with 9 bases between. The CDR3 nucleotides are TGTGCCAGCTCACCGGAGCAGGTGAACACCGGGGAGCTGTTTTTT. Its translation is CASSPEQVNTGELFF.

This chain links TRBV24-1 with TRBJ2-3, with D hard to call. This CDR3 region has 12 residues. Trimming took off 7 bases at V and 5 bases at J, with 9 bases between the two ends. The germline V gene has CDR1 KGHDR and CDR2 SFDVKD. CDR3: CATSNWGDTQYF. The CDR3 nucleotides are TGTGCCACCAGCAACTGGGGAGATACGCAGTATTTT.

In its sample, this clonotype was seen many times. This chain joins TRBV12-3 or TRBV12-4 and TRBJ2-5; D remains ambiguous. V lost 3 bases to trimming and J lost 4 bases, with 9 bases between them. CDR3 size: 13 residues. This chain's CDR3 is CASSFTTGETQYF. In DNA form, the CDR3 reads TGTGCCAGCAGTTTTACTACCGGAGAGACCCAGTACTTC.

This clonotype showed up just a few times. The chain links TRBV5-1 to TRBJ2-7; 8 bases line up with TRBD2. The CDR3 spans 15 residues. V trimming: 1 base; J trimming: 2 bases; junction bases outside the gene matches: 5. Germline values: CDR1 SGHRS, CDR2 YFSETQ. DNA for the CDR3: TGCGCCAGCAGCTTGTACGGGGGGGAGACCTACGAGCAGTACTTC. Encoded protein: CASSLYGGETYEQYF.

This clonotype was seen repeatedly, ten times or more. This chain uses TRBV15 with TRBJ2-7; tentative D call: TRBD2 (6 bases). The ends were cut back, 5 bases at V and 5 bases at J, with 13 bases in the middle. The CDR3 is 13 residues long. In germline, CDR1 is LNHNV, CDR2 YYDKDF (reference sequence). CDR3 loop: CATSYTGDDEQYV. In DNA, the CDR3 is TGTGCCACCAGCTATACGGGGGACGACGAGCAGTACGTC.

The chain carries TRBV6-1 and TRBJ2-7, with 7 bases that match TRBD2. Trimming cost V 2 bases and J 0 bases; bases outside gene matches: 7. Per germline, CDR1 MNHNS and CDR2 SASEGT. This CDR3 is built from 16 residues. The CDR3 nucleotides are TGTGCCAGCAGTGAAATGCCTAGCGGTATCTCCTACGAGCAGTACTTC. It encodes CASSEMPSGISYEQYF.

The V gene is TRBV7-3, the J gene TRBJ2-3; D is uncertain. CDR1 and CDR2 from the germline V gene are SGHTA and FQGTGA. The V gene lost 3 bases and the J gene lost 2 bases, with 9 bases spanning the gap. The CDR3 is 14 amino acids. In DNA form, the CDR3 reads TGTGCCAGCAGCTTCGCACAGTACACAGATACGCAGTATTTT. Protein: CASSFAQYTDTQYF.

This chain links TRBV5-1 with TRBJ2-5, with D possibly matching TRBD1 (6 bases). The CDR3 consists of 13 residues. V was shortened by 4 bases and J by 5 bases, with 12 bases between the two germline ends. Looked up from germline, CDR1 is SGHRS and CDR2 is YFSETQ. CDR3 region: CASSERGYETQYF. CDR3 nucleotides: TGCGCCAGCAGCGAAAGGGGGTACGAGACCCAGTACTTC.

The rearrangement links TRBV9 to TRBJ2-1; 12 positions match TRBD2. V shed 2 bases and J 3 bases; nucleotides not matched to a gene: 6. This CDR3 spans 17 amino acids. Germline V gene lookup returns CDR1 SGDLS and CDR2 YYNGEE. The CDR3: CASSVRLAGEIYNEQFF. The CDR3 DNA reads as TGTGCCAGCAGCGTCCGACTAGCGGGAGAGATCTACAATGAGCAGTTCTTC.

The chain recombines TRBV13 with TRBJ2-2; D is unclear. V was trimmed by 5 bases and J by 2 bases, leaving 12 bases between them. The CDR3 contains 15 residues. In germline, CDR1 is PRHDT, CDR2 FYEKMQ (reference sequence). The CDR3 loop reads CASSPTTTNTGELFF. The CDR3 DNA sequence: TGTGCCAGCAGCCCCACGACCACCAACACCGGGGAGCTGTTTTTT.

This clonotype was seen only a few times. The chain has TRBV7-6 and TRBJ2-1; 7 bases are a match to TRBD2. The CDR3 totals 14 residues. Germline loops: CDR1 SGHVS, CDR2 FNYEAQ. J was trimmed by 4 bases and V by 5 bases; bases with no gene match: 5. As DNA, the CDR3 is TGTGCCAGCAGCCAAAGCGGGAATTACAATGAGCAGTTCTTC. It yields the protein CASSQSGNYNEQFF.

This clonotype was observed a few times. The chain has TRBV12-3 or TRBV12-4 and TRBJ1-2; D unresolved. Trimming removed 6 bases at V and 4 bases at J, with 18 bases between. This CDR3 has 15 residues. CDR3 protein: CASRKSAPEFYGYTF. As DNA, the CDR3 is TGTGCCAGCAGGAAATCAGCGCCAGAGTTCTATGGCTACACCTTC.

Many counts were recorded for this clonotype. The rearrangement uses TRBV15 and TRBJ1-5; tentative D call: TRBD1 (6 bases). The CDR3 loop spans 14 amino acids. Trimming stripped 5 bases from V and 4 bases from J, with 12 bases between. Looked up from germline, CDR1 is LNHNV and CDR2 is YYDKDF (reference sequence). In DNA, the CDR3 is TGTGCCACCAGCGGCCGGGACATTAATCAGCCCCAGCATTTT. It encodes CATSGRDINQPQHF.

This clonotype was observed at least ten times. V gene TRBV12-3 or TRBV12-4 combines with J gene TRBJ2-5; tentatively, D is TRBD1 or TRBD2 (5 bases each). The CDR3 totals 12 residues. Deletions cut 8 bases from V and 1 base from J, with 8 bases between. The DNA of the CDR3 is TGTGCCAGCGGGGACGTCCAAGAGACCCAGTACTTC. It translates to CASGDVQETQYF.

The V gene is TRBV5-1, the J gene TRBJ1-3, with 10 bases identical to TRBD1. In germline, CDR1 is SGHRS, CDR2 YFSETQ. With V trimmed by 3 bases and J by 4 bases, 4 bases remained unmatched. This CDR3 spans 15 amino acids. The DNA of the CDR3 is TGCGCCAGCAGCTCCGACAGGGGGCAAGGAAACACCATATATTTT. It encodes CASSSDRGQGNTIYF.